Listed below are T cell receptor beta chains from one sample, sequenced in a study of Graves' ophthalmopathy and Graves' hyperthyroidism. A single record per CDR3 protein comes from TCRdb applying MiXCR to the multiplex PCR reads. This sample carries around 1,200,000 distinct CDR3 sequences, 35% to 40% of them seen once, and the ten largest clones take around 10%. The specimen sequenced was peripheral blood or thyroid tissue (not recorded which). Receptors were obtained from an adult man with Graves' hyperthyroidism. The CDR3 runs from the conserved cysteine through the conserved F or W. A D gene is named only where the DNA matches it firmly. For some rows the clone size is stated as once, few or many, or as a class when expanded; others skip it.

j_call,clone_size,v_call,d_call,cdr3_aa,cdr3_nt
TRBJ2-7,-,TRBV27,-,CASSLSVPPQSPYEQYF,TGTGCCAGCAGTTTATCGGTCCCCCCCCAGTCACCCTACGAGCAGTACTTC
TRBJ1-6,many,TRBV2,TRBD1,CASSTGTVNSPLHF,TGTGCCAGCAGCACCGGGACAGTAAATTCACCCCTCCACTTT
TRBJ1-3,few,TRBV5-5,-,CASSLYRAPSSGNTIYF,TGTGCCAGCAGCTTATACAGGGCACCGAGCTCTGGAAACACCATATATTTT
TRBJ2-7,few,TRBV28,-,CASSPYMSSYEQYF,TGTGCCAGCAGTCCCTATATGAGCTCCTACGAGCAGTACTTC
TRBJ2-5,few,TRBV10-3,-,CASKVEEDQETQYF,TGTGCCAGCAAAGTGGAGGAAGACCAAGAGACCCAGTACTTC
TRBJ2-5,-,TRBV12-3/TRBV12-4,TRBD1,CASSSGQGKAETQYF,TGTGCCAGCAGTTCCGGACAGGGGAAAGCAGAGACCCAGTACTTC
TRBJ2-7,few,TRBV24-1,-,CATSRGSYNADPYEQYF,TGTGCCACCAGTCGGGGTTCGTACAATGCGGATCCCTACGAGCAGTACTTC
TRBJ1-1,-,TRBV28,-,CASLESQFTEAFF,TGTGCCAGCTTGGAGAGTCAGTTCACTGAAGCTTTCTTT
TRBJ1-2,once,TRBV12-3/TRBV12-4,TRBD1,CASSPGAGQGGYTF,TGTGCCAGCAGTCCCGGCGCGGGACAGGGTGGCTACACCTTC
TRBJ1-4,many,TRBV10-3,-,CAITDRVNEKLFF,TGTGCCATCACTGACAGAGTTAATGAAAAACTGTTTTTT
TRBJ2-7,few,TRBV6-1,-,CAILTGTYQDEQYF,TGTGCCATATTAACCGGGACCTATCAGGACGAGCAGTACTTC
TRBJ2-5,-,TRBV7-3,-,CASSRDGARSTQYF,TGTGCCAGCAGCCGGGACGGAGCCCGGTCGACCCAGTACTTC
TRBJ2-7,-,TRBV4-3,-,CASSQDQGKTYEQYF,TGCGCCAGCAGCCAAGATCAGGGGAAAACCTACGAGCAGTACTTC
TRBJ2-7,many,TRBV7-9,-,CASTRAGEQYF,TGTGCCAGCACCCGAGCTGGCGAGCAGTACTTC
TRBJ1-6,many,TRBV7-9,TRBD1,CASSLGGPGGSPLHF,TGTGCCAGCAGCTTAGGAGGGCCAGGGGGATCACCCCTCCACTTT
TRBJ1-2,-,TRBV28,TRBD1,CASSRQGGYYGYTF,TGTGCCAGCAGTCGACAGGGGGGATACTATGGCTACACCTTC
TRBJ2-7,-,TRBV2,-,CASSEGVQGVDEQYF,TGTGCCAGCAGTGAAGGGGTACAGGGTGTTGACGAGCAGTACTTT
TRBJ1-2,-,TRBV29-1,TRBD1,CSLGQGINGYTF,TGCAGCCTCGGACAGGGTATTAATGGCTACACCTTC
TRBJ2-7,-,TRBV7-8,-,CASSLSRSSSTYEQCF,TGTGCCAGCAGCTTAAGTAGGTCATCTTCGACCTACGAGCAGTGCTTC
TRBJ1-3,many,TRBV12-3/TRBV12-4,-,CASSPPSTGGSDTIYF,TGTGCCAGCAGTCCACCCTCGACAGGCGGGTCGGACACCATATATTTT
TRBJ1-1,many,TRBV25-1,TRBD1,CASSPGTGRPPEAFF,TGTGCCAGCAGCCCCGGGACAGGGCGGCCTCCTGAAGCTTTCTTT
TRBJ2-2,many,TRBV12-3/TRBV12-4,-,CASRPVLPGELFF,TGTGCCAGCAGACCCGTGCTTCCCGGGGAGCTGTTTTTT
TRBJ1-1,many,TRBV10-2,TRBD1,CASSDGGTEDTEAFF,TGCGCCAGCAGTGACGGAGGGACAGAGGACACTGAAGCTTTCTTT
TRBJ1-6,once,TRBV7-6,TRBD1,CASSLLGATGQFLHF,TGTGCCAGCAGCTTACTGGGGGCGACAGGGCAGTTTCTCCACTTT
TRBJ2-2,-,TRBV2,TRBD1,CASSEPGQGESTGELFF,TGTGCCAGCAGTGAACCTGGGCAGGGGGAATCCACCGGGGAGCTGTTTTTT
TRBJ1-1,many,TRBV7-9,-,CASSFLSFGQTEAFF,TGTGCCAGCAGCTTTTTGAGTTTTGGACAGACCGAAGCTTTCTTT
TRBJ1-2,-,TRBV7-4,TRBD1,CASSLARTGVNYGYTF,TGTGCCAGCAGCTTAGCTAGGACAGGGGTCAACTATGGCTACACCTTC
TRBJ1-5,-,TRBV9,-,CASSQEGGWYSNQPQHF,TGTGCCAGCAGCCAAGAGGGGGGCTGGTATAGCAATCAGCCCCAGCATTTT
TRBJ2-7,few,TRBV2,TRBD2,CASRGLGIYEQYF,TGTGCCAGCAGGGGACTAGGTATCTACGAGCAGTACTTC
TRBJ1-2,many,TRBV10-3,-,CASSESEQNYGYTF,TGTGCCAGCAGTGAAAGTGAGCAAAACTATGGCTACACCTTC
TRBJ2-5,-,TRBV24-1,TRBD1,CATSDMTGVRWETQYF,TGTGCCACCAGTGATATGACAGGGGTCCGATGGGAGACCCAGTACTTC
TRBJ1-2,many,TRBV20-1,-,CSAPQGGYTF,TGCAGTGCTCCCCAAGGGGGCTACACCTTC
TRBJ2-5,-,TRBV12-3/TRBV12-4,TRBD2,CASSFYARLAEETQYF,TGTGCCAGCAGTTTTTACGCGAGACTAGCGGAAGAGACCCAGTACTTC
TRBJ1-4,once,TRBV2,TRBD1,CASTPGQGSPNEKLFF,TGTGCCAGCACCCCGGGACAGGGGTCCCCTAATGAAAAACTGTTTTTT
TRBJ2-7,-,TRBV29-1,-,CSVVGADEQYF,TGCAGCGTTGTGGGAGCAGACGAGCAGTACTTC
TRBJ1-4,-,TRBV12-3/TRBV12-4,-,CASSPRGVGDEKLFF,TGTGCCAGCAGTCCCCGTGGTGTGGGAGATGAAAAACTGTTTTTT
TRBJ2-1,-,TRBV2,TRBD1,CASSLEQGGYNEQFF,TGTGCCAGCAGCTTGGAACAGGGGGGCTACAATGAGCAGTTCTTC
TRBJ2-7,many,TRBV29-1,TRBD1,CSVLGQQAYEQYF,TGCAGCGTTTTGGGACAGCAAGCCTACGAGCAGTACTTC
TRBJ2-5,many,TRBV2,-,CASTPPGQGEVTQYF,TGTGCCAGCACCCCCCCCGGGCAGGGCGAAGTGACCCAGTACTTC
TRBJ1-2,many,TRBV7-9,TRBD1,CASSRRDRGANYGYTF,TGTGCCAGCAGCCGGCGAGACAGGGGAGCTAACTATGGCTACACCTTC
TRBJ1-1,-,TRBV7-2,TRBD1,CASSYRGSGNEQFF,TGTGCCAGCAGCTACAGGGGTTCGGGCAATGAGCAGTTCTTT
TRBJ2-5,many,TRBV4-3,-,CASSQAFRQETQYF,TGCGCCAGCAGCCAAGCTTTCAGGCAGGAGACCCAGTACTTC
TRBJ2-6,-,TRBV2,-,CASRGTGSNVLTF,TGTGCCAGCAGGGGAACAGGGTCCAACGTCCTGACTTTC
TRBJ2-7,-,TRBV7-2,-,CASSWGAYEQYF,TGTGCCAGCAGCTGGGGGGCCTACGAGCAGTACTTC
TRBJ2-7,-,TRBV10-3,-,CAISEGIEQYF,TGTGCCATCAGTGAGGGTATCGAGCAGTACTTC
TRBJ2-2,-,TRBV20-1,TRBD2,CSGLADTGELFF,TGCAGCGGCCTAGCGGACACCGGGGAGCTGTTTTTT
TRBJ1-1,few,TRBV7-8,-,CASSHLGPDGMNTEAFF,TGTGCCAGCAGCCATCTGGGACCAGACGGTATGAACACTGAAGCTTTCTTT
TRBJ2-7,many,TRBV2,-,CASSPSSTRSKQYF,TGTGCCAGCAGTCCCTCCTCGACCCGCTCAAAGCAGTACTTC